Below, 17 T cell receptor beta chains from the same sample are listed, as sequenced in a study of OX40 agonist ivuxolimab in advanced cancers. Repertoires were generated with immunoSEQ multiplex PCR, while TCRdb's copy carries only in-frame clones and drops some. Of 65,000 to 70,000 clones in the sample, about 85% were seen once. Specimen: CD4+ or CD8+ T cells sorted from blood, collected in a trial of the OX40 agonist ivuxolimab. These receptor sequences come from an adult with an advanced solid tumor such as melanoma, head and neck, liver or kidney cancer.

This rearrangement joins TRBV28 to TRBJ2-2; D is undetermined. From germline, CDR1 is MDHEN and CDR2 SYDVKM. Trimming left V 3 bases short and J 0 bases short, with 8 bases between. This CDR3 spans 15 amino acids. The CDR3 loop is CASSFSRPNTGELFF. CDR3 DNA sequence: TGTGCCAGCAGTTTTAGTCGGCCGAACACCGGGGAGCTGTTTTTT.

The chain recombines TRBV7-2 with TRBJ2-7; maybe TRBD2 (6 bases). V dropped 2 bases and J dropped 0 bases, with 11 bases sitting between them. The germline gives CDR1 SGHTA, CDR2 FQGNSA. The CDR3 is 15 amino acids. CDR3 loop: CASSLHRGSSYEQYF. The DNA for the CDR3 is TGTGCCAGCAGCTTACATCGGGGGAGCTCCTACGAGCAGTACTTC. The entire variable domain, with the rest obtained from reference TRBV7-2 and TRBJ2-7, is as follows: GAGVSQSPSNKVTEKGKDVELRCDPISGHTALYWYRQSLGQGLEFLIYFQGNSAPDKSGLPSDRFSAERTGGSVSTLTIQRTQQEDSAVYLCASSLHRGSSYEQYFGPGTRLTVT.

The chain uses TRBV9 and TRBJ2-5; D remains unclear. The CDR3 is 13 amino acids. V was pared by 3 bases and J by 2 bases, with 8 bases between. Looked up from germline, CDR1 is SGDLS and CDR2 is YYNGEE. CDR3 sequence: CASSADYQETQYF. The DNA of the CDR3 is TGTGCCAGCAGCGCCGATTATCAAGAGACCCAGTACTTC.

The genes are TRBV18 and TRBJ1-5; TRBD1 is a possible D gene (6 bases). Germline V gene data show CDR1 as KGHSH and CDR2 as LQKENI. CDR3 length: 13 amino acids. The V end lost 6 bases, the J end lost 4 bases, and 10 bases lay between the germline ends. The CDR3 loop is CASSWGANQPQHF. For the CDR3, the DNA is TGTGCCAGCTCTTGGGGGGCTAATCAGCCCCAGCATTTT. Variable domain in full (rest from reference TRBV18 and TRBJ1-5): NAGVMQNPRHLVRRRGQEARLRCSPMKGHSHVYWYRQLPEEGLKFMVYLQKENIIDESGMPKERFSAEFPKEGPSILRIQQVVRGDSAAYFCASSWGANQPQHFGDGTRLSIL.

The chain is built from TRBV2 and TRBJ1-1, with D possibly TRBD1 on 6 matching bases. This CDR3 region has 13 residues. Between the trimmed V and J ends, which lost 6 bases and 8 bases, there was a span of 16 bases. Germline V lookup: CDR1 SNHLY, CDR2 FYNNEI. CDR3 in amino acids: CASRTQGFQEAFF. The DNA for the CDR3 is TGTGCCAGCAGGACTCAGGGGTTCCAAGAAGCTTTCTTT.

This sequence joins TRBV5-4 and TRBJ1-1; D is uncertain. V gave up 0 bases and J gave up 1 base, with 4 bases separating them. This CDR3 contains 13 residues. Germline lookup yields CDR1 SGHNT and CDR2 YYREEE (reference sequence). This CDR3 is CASSLEGNTEAFF. CDR3 DNA sequence: TGTGCCAGCAGCTTGGAGGGGAACACTGAAGCTTTCTTT.

This clone was observed a few times. The chain links TRBV14 to TRBJ2-6; D possibly uses TRBD1 or TRBD2 (6 bases each). CDR1 is SGHDN and CDR2 is FVKESK in the germline V gene. V lost 1 base and J 11 bases, leaving 24 bases between the germline ends. CDR3 length: 18 residues. The CDR3 DNA sequence: TGTGCCAGCAGCCAAGGCTCGGGGGCGCGGGGCTATAAGGACGTCCTGACTTTC. Translated: CASSQGSGARGYKDVLTF.

This clone was detected once. J is TRBJ2-5 and V is TRBV2, with D unclear. Trimming took 6 bases from V and 3 from J, leaving 11 bases between them. CDR3 length equals 13 residues. The germline V gene has CDR1 SNHLY and CDR2 FYNNEI. CDR3: CASSRNWEETQYF. CDR3 DNA: TGTGCCAGCAGCCGCAACTGGGAAGAGACCCAGTACTTC.

Within the sample, this clone is large (0.1 to 1%). V and J are TRBV19 and TRBJ1-1; 10 nucleotides align to TRBD1. The trim removed 6 bases at V and 1 base at J, leaving 14 bases unmatched. The CDR3 is made up of 18 amino acids. Germline CDR1 reads LNHDA; CDR2 reads SQIVND (reference sequence). CDR3 amino acids: CASSEMTGGLTGNTEAFF. CDR3 sequence (DNA): TGTGCCAGTAGCGAGATGACAGGGGGCCTCACAGGGAACACTGAAGCTTTCTTT. Variable domain in full (rest from reference TRBV19 and TRBJ1-1): DGGITQSPKYLFRKEGQNVTLSCEQNLNHDAMYWYRQDPGQGLRLIYYSQIVNDFQKGDIAEGYSVSREKKESFPLTVTSAQKNPTAFYLCASSEMTGGLTGNTEAFFGQGTRLTVV.

This chain links TRBV5-4 with TRBJ1-4; TRBD1 agrees at 7 bases. Germline V gives CDR1 SGHNT, CDR2 YYREEE (reference sequence). V dropped 4 bases and J dropped 3; count of bases not matched to a gene: 6. The CDR3 runs 15 residues. CDR3 sequence (DNA): TGTGCCAGCAGCCAAGAAACAGGGGCTAATGAAAAACTGTTTTTT. Encoded protein: CASSQETGANEKLFF.

This clone was seen more than once but under ten times. The CDR3 DNA is TGTGCCAGTAGTGCCGGGGACAGGACCCCGAGGGAGCAGTACTTC. This gives the protein CASSAGDRTPREQYF. V gene TRBV19 combines with J gene TRBJ2-7, with 8 bases aligning to TRBD1. The CDR3 covers 15 residues. Losses at the gene ends were 5 bases for V and 7 bases for J; bases not matched to a gene: 13. CDR1 and CDR2 (germline): LNHDA, SQIVND (reference sequence).

The DNA for the CDR3 is TGTGCCAGCAGTTCCAATTCGGGGAGCAACACCGGGGAGCTGTTTTTT. This codes for CASSSNSGSNTGELFF. The chain has TRBV28 and TRBJ2-2; tentatively, D is TRBD2 (5 bases). The CDR3 runs 16 residues. V was cut by 4 bases and J by 2 bases, with 14 bases left in between. The germline V gene encodes CDR1 MDHEN and CDR2 SYDVKM.

V is TRBV6-6 and J is TRBJ2-7; D call uncertain. The V gene lost 6 bases and the J gene lost 2 bases, with 14 bases spanning the gap. Germline CDR1 MNHNY, CDR2 SVGAGI (reference sequence). The CDR3 runs 14 residues. The CDR3 protein is CASSTSGSAYEQYF. The CDR3, as DNA: TGTGCCAGCAGCACCTCCGGGTCTGCCTACGAGCAGTACTTC.

The chain combines TRBV7-9 with TRBJ1-1; 8 bases are a match to TRBD1. V lost 5 bases to trimming and J lost 2 bases; unmatched junction nucleotides: 7. The germline CDR1 and CDR2 sequences are SEHNR and FQNEAQ (reference sequence). This CDR3 spans 15 amino acids. This chain's CDR3 is CASSVTGTGNTEAFF. The CDR3 bases are TGTGCCAGCAGCGTCACCGGGACAGGCAACACTGAAGCTTTCTTT.

The V gene is TRBV5-1, the J gene TRBJ2-3; 12 bases are a match to TRBD2. With 4 bases clipped from V and 2 bases from J, the junction kept 5 bases outside the gene matches. Germline V CDR1 and CDR2: SGHRS, YFSETQ. This CDR3 is built from 16 residues. CDR3 sequence: CASSPGLAGLTDTQYF. CDR3 DNA sequence: TGCGCCAGCAGCCCGGGACTAGCGGGCCTCACAGATACGCAGTATTTT.

This chain joins TRBV18 and TRBJ2-5; possible D gene TRBD1, 5 bases. Germline loops: CDR1 KGHSH, CDR2 LQKENI. CDR3 length: 13 amino acids. The V end lost 4 bases, the J end lost 2 bases, and 8 bases lay between the germline ends. The CDR3 sequence is CASSQGWQETQYF. DNA for the CDR3: TGTGCCAGCTCACAGGGGTGGCAAGAGACCCAGTACTTC.

This clone is medium-sized in the sample. This same CDR3 is encoded by further DNA sequences in the sample. The chain employs TRBV14 and TRBJ1-6; D is unclear. The V end lost 2 bases, the J end lost 0 bases, and 5 bases lay between the germline ends. This CDR3 has 15 amino acids. Germline V gene data show CDR1 as SGHDN and CDR2 as FVKESK. The CDR3 sequence: CASSQRSSYNSPLHF. As DNA, the CDR3 is TGTGCCAGCAGCCAAAGGAGCTCCTATAATTCACCCCTCCACTTT.